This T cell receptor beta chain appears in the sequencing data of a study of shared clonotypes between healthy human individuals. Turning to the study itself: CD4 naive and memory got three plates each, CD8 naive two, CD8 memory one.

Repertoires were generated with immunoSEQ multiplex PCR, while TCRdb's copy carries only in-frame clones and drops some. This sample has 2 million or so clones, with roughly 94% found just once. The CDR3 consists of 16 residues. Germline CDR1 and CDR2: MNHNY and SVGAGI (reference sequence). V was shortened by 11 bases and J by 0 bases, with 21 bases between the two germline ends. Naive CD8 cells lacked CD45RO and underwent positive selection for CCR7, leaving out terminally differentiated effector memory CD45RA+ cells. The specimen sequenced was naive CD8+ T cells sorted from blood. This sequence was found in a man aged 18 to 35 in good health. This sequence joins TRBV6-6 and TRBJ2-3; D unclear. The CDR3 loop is CAVLRSHAASTDTQYF. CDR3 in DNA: TGTGCCGTCCTGAGATCGCACGCGGCTAGCACAGATACGCAGTATTTT.